These 28 T cell receptor beta chains originate from one sample sequenced in a study of T cell changes during pregnancy in multiple sclerosis (dated by TCRdb to the late 2010s). The library was made by the immunoSEQ multiplex PCR assay. TCRdb re-hosts the immuneACCESS table, in-frame sequences only. Its copies lack some clones; in the studies checked, an unresolved V gene accounts for under half of them, and the cause for the rest is not known. The sample table holds around 70,000 clones, of which more than 85% were seen once. 1.5% to 2% of the sample goes to the ten largest clones. Specimen: peripheral blood, collected in the first trimester of pregnancy. Receptor source: a female donor in good health, enrolled as a control in a pregnancy study.

The chain employs TRBV14 and TRBJ1-1; 7 nucleotides align to TRBD1. The ends lost 4 bases at V and 4 bases at J; junction bases unmatched: 6. The CDR3 spans 14 residues. Looked up from germline, CDR1 is SGHDN and CDR2 is FVKESK. This chain's CDR3 is CASSLDRVGTEAFF. In nucleotides, the CDR3 is TGTGCCAGCAGCCTAGACAGGGTGGGCACTGAAGCTTTCTTT. The full variable domain, its missing parts supplied by reference TRBV14 and TRBJ1-1, is EAGVTQFPSHSVIEKGQTVTLRCDPISGHDNLYWYRRVMGKEIKFLLHFVKESKQDESGMPNNRFLAERTGGTYSTLKVQPAELEDSGVYFCASSLDRVGTEAFFGQGTRLTVV.

The rearrangement joins TRBV29-1 to TRBJ2-1; D not certain. The CDR3 is 10 amino acids. Germline-derived CDR1 and CDR2 are SQVTM and ANQGSEA. Trimming shortened V by 4 bases and J by 12 bases, and 10 bases separated the two germline ends. The CDR3 DNA is TGCAGCGTTGTAGAACGGAGGCAGTTCTTC. This codes for CSVVERRQFF.

This sequence joins TRBV5-1 and TRBJ2-3; maybe TRBD2 (5 bases). The CDR3 sequence is 16 residues long. Germline values: CDR1 SGHRS, CDR2 YFSETQ. Trimming stripped 2 bases from V and 1 base from J, with 14 bases between. DNA for the CDR3: TGCGCCAGCAGCTTTAGCGAAACAGAGGGCACAGATACGCAGTATTTT. This encodes CASSFSETEGTDTQYF.

This chain uses TRBV2 with TRBJ2-6, with 10 bases identical to TRBD1. V trimming: 6 bases; J trimming: 0 bases; junction bases outside the gene matches: 2. The CDR3 has 16 residues. CDR1 SNHLY and CDR2 FYNNEI come from the germline V gene. CDR3 bases: TGTGCCAGCAGACGGACAGGGGGCTCTGGGGCCAACGTCCTGACTTTC. This sequence encodes CASRRTGGSGANVLTF. The full variable domain, rest sourced from reference TRBV2 and TRBJ2-6, is EPEVTQTPSHQVTQMGQEVILRCVPISNHLYFYWYRQILGQKVEFLVSFYNNEISEKSEIFDDQFSVERPDGSNFTLKIRSTKLEDSAMYFCASRRTGGSGANVLTFGAGSRLTVL.

The chain uses TRBV29-1 and TRBJ2-7, with D possibly being TRBD2 (6 bases). The CDR3 length is 13 residues. Per the germline V gene, CDR1 is SQVTM and CDR2 is ANQGSEA. V was pared by 6 bases and J by 4 bases, with 16 bases between. This CDR3 reads CSVTLAIGYEQYF. The CDR3 coding sequence is TGCAGCGTCACTCTAGCGATTGGGTACGAGCAGTACTTC.

V and J are TRBV19 and TRBJ2-5; 7 bases fit TRBD1. J gave up 0 bases and V 5 bases, and 6 bases lay outside the gene matches. The germline V gene encodes CDR1 LNHDA and CDR2 SQIVND (reference sequence). The CDR3 contains 15 residues. CDR3 sequence: CASSVMGTDQETQYF. CDR3 bases: TGTGCCAGTAGTGTGATGGGGACAGACCAAGAGACCCAGTACTTC.

The rearrangement links TRBV5-1 to TRBJ2-5; possibly TRBD1 for D (5 bases). The CDR3 totals 13 residues. Germline CDR1 SGHRS, CDR2 YFSETQ. V gave up 5 bases and J gave up 5 bases, with 13 bases separating them. Written as DNA, the CDR3 is TGCGCCAGCAGTACTTCAGGGATGGAGACCCAGTACTTC. Translation gives CASSTSGMETQYF.

The genes are TRBV2 and TRBJ2-7, with TRBD1 identical over 9 bases. Germline V gene data show CDR1 as SNHLY and CDR2 as FYNNEI. The CDR3 totals 15 residues. The junction had 4 bases not matched to a gene; V was cut back by 1 base and J by 3 bases. Here the CDR3 reads CASSEGGQGFYEQYF. The CDR3 DNA follows: TGTGCCAGCAGTGAAGGGGGACAGGGCTTCTACGAGCAGTACTTC.

This chain uses TRBV27 with TRBJ2-7; 9 positions match TRBD1. The V gene end was trimmed by 6 bases and the J gene end by 2 bases; junction bases not matched to a gene: 5. This CDR3 is 14 amino acids long. Germline V gene lookup returns CDR1 MNHEY and CDR2 SMNVEV (reference sequence). CDR3 nucleotide sequence: TGTGCCAGCAGCTCGGACAGGGGAGCCTACGAGCAGTACTTC. Protein product: CASSSDRGAYEQYF.

V and J are TRBV2 and TRBJ2-2; 9 positions agree with TRBD2. Germline CDR1 is SNHLY and CDR2 is FYNNEI. This CDR3 has 14 amino acids. V trimming: 5 bases; J trimming: 5 bases; junction bases outside the gene matches: 3. The CDR3 DNA follows: TGTGCCAGCAGTCCGGGACTAGCAACCGGGGAGCTGTTTTTT. It is translated as CASSPGLATGELFF.

The rearrangement joins TRBV30 to TRBJ2-3; 8 positions agree with TRBD1. J gave up 2 bases and V 8 bases, and 6 bases lay outside the gene matches. Germline V gene lookup returns CDR1 GTSNPN and CDR2 SVGIG (reference sequence). This CDR3 region has 13 residues. The CDR3 is CAGDRGLTDTQYF. CDR3 coding DNA: TGTGCCGGAGACAGGGGCCTCACAGATACGCAGTATTTT.

This clone was seen more than once but under ten times. The V gene is TRBV28, the J gene TRBJ1-5; 7 bases fit TRBD1. Germline-derived CDR1 and CDR2 are MDHEN and SYDVKM. V dropped 6 bases and J dropped 10; count of bases not matched to a gene: 9. The CDR3 length is 13 residues. The DNA for the CDR3 is TGTGCCAGCAGGCAAACAGGGGAGGATCCCCAGCATTTT. Translating it yields CASRQTGEDPQHF. Combining the CDR3 with reference TRBV28 and TRBJ1-5 gives the whole variable domain DVKVTQSSRYLVKRTGEKVFLECVQDMDHENMFWYRQDPGLGLRLIYFSYDVKMKEKGDIPEGYSVSREKKERFSLILESASTNQTSMYLCASRQTGEDPQHFGDGTRLSIL.

J is TRBJ2-7 and V is TRBV6-1; TRBD1 is a possible D gene (6 bases). This CDR3 contains 14 residues. Germline V gene sequence: CDR1 MNHNS, CDR2 SASEGT. Between the trimmed V and J ends, which lost 3 bases and 4 bases, there was a span of 13 bases. CDR3 protein: CASSEAWTEYEQYF. The CDR3 DNA is TGTGCCAGCAGTGAGGCCTGGACAGAATACGAGCAGTACTTC.

The chain links TRBV5-1 to TRBJ2-5, with 7 bases lining up with TRBD1. This CDR3 comprises 15 residues. Trimming took 4 bases from V and 3 from J; bases not matched to a gene: 9. Germline CDR1 is SGHRS and CDR2 is YFSETQ. The CDR3 protein is CASSPIPGQKETQYF. The CDR3 DNA is TGCGCCAGCAGCCCGATTCCGGGACAGAAAGAGACCCAGTACTTC.

The chain has TRBV4-1 and TRBJ1-1; the D is unclear. The CDR3 consists of 12 residues. The V end was cut by 1 base, the J end by 7 bases, with 7 bases between. CDR1 and CDR2 from the germline V gene are MGHRA and YSYEKL. As DNA, the CDR3 is TGCGCCAGCAGCCAAGTCGGTAATGAAGCTTTCTTT. It codes for CASSQVGNEAFF.

V is TRBV27 and J is TRBJ2-7, with a weak D call TRBD1 (8 bases). Germline-derived CDR1 and CDR2 are MNHEY and SMNVEV (reference sequence). V lost 2 bases and J 2 bases, leaving 10 bases between the germline ends. The CDR3 has 14 amino acids. Written as DNA, the CDR3 is TGTGCCAGCAGTTTAACAGGGGGGGCCTACGAGCAGTACTTC. Protein: CASSLTGGAYEQYF.

The rearrangement links TRBV6-5 to TRBJ2-3; weak D call: TRBD1 (6 bases). The CDR3 has 15 residues. Germline V gene lookup returns CDR1 MNHEY and CDR2 SVGAGI. Trimming left V 2 bases short and J 4 bases short, with 13 bases between. The CDR3 sequence: CASSYGGTVADTQYF. DNA for the CDR3: TGTGCCAGCAGTTACGGGGGCACAGTTGCAGATACGCAGTATTTT.

The chain joins TRBV15 to TRBJ1-2, with 9 bases that match TRBD1. J was trimmed by 13 bases and V by 4 bases; bases with no gene match: 13. CDR1 is LNHNV, CDR2 YYDKDF, per germline (reference sequence). This CDR3 has 14 amino acids. The DNA of the CDR3 is TGTGCCACCAGCACTCCCGAGGGGACAGGGATATGCACCTTC. This codes for CATSTPEGTGICTF.

The chain links TRBV2 to TRBJ2-5; possible D gene TRBD2, 6 bases. The length of the CDR3 is 15 residues. V lost 8 bases, J lost 2 bases, and 18 bases lay in between. In germline, CDR1 is SNHLY, CDR2 FYNNEI. The CDR3 DNA sequence: TGTGCCAGCGGCGGGGAAAGAGGCCGACAAGAGACCCAGTACTTC. As protein: CASGGERGRQETQYF.

The V call is TRBV15, the J call TRBJ2-2, with D possibly matching TRBD2 (6 bases). V lost 7 bases and J 4 bases, leaving 10 bases between the germline ends. The germline V gene has CDR1 LNHNV and CDR2 YYDKDF (reference sequence). CDR3 length equals 13 residues. The DNA of the CDR3 is TGTGCCACCAATCTGGGAGGCACCGGGGAGCTGTTTTTT. Translating it yields CATNLGGTGELFF.

CDR3 nucleotides: TGTGCCAGCAGCGTCCGGGGAGGAGCAAGCAATCAGCCCCAGCATTTT. Its protein is CASSVRGGASNQPQHF. The chain joins TRBV7-2 to TRBJ1-5; D is unclear. The CDR3 extends over 16 amino acids. Germline V gives CDR1 SGHTA, CDR2 FQGNSA. The V gene lost 5 bases and the J gene lost 1 base, with 15 bases spanning the gap.

The chain recombines TRBV27 with TRBJ2-6, with a possible D match to TRBD2 (5 bases). The CDR3 is made up of 13 amino acids. The V gene's germline CDR1 is MNHEY and CDR2 SMNVEV (reference sequence). Trimming left V 3 bases short and J 11 bases short, with 11 bases between. CDR3 region: CASSFRERDVLTF. CDR3 in DNA: TGTGCCAGCAGTTTCCGGGAAAGAGACGTCCTGACTTTC.

J is TRBJ2-7 and V is TRBV27, with a weak D call TRBD1 (5 bases). Trimming cost V 1 base and J 6 bases, with 13 bases left between them. The CDR3 is 14 residues long. Germline loops: CDR1 MNHEY, CDR2 SMNVEV (reference sequence). The DNA of the CDR3 is TGTGCCAGCAGTTTATACCCCCCAAGGGGCGAGCAGTACTTC. Encoded protein: CASSLYPPRGEQYF.

A single count supports this clone. The chain joins TRBV6-4 to TRBJ2-2, with 9 bases lining up with TRBD1. The V gene's germline CDR1 is MRHNA and CDR2 SNTAGT. V trimming: 3 bases; J trimming: 4 bases; junction bases outside the gene matches: 9. This CDR3 has 17 amino acids. In nucleotides, the CDR3 is TGTGCCAGCAGTGAAGTCAAGGGACAGGGAGGCACCGGGGAGCTGTTTTTT. Protein product: CASSEVKGQGGTGELFF.

The J gene is TRBJ2-7, the V gene TRBV10-1; D perhaps matches TRBD2 (5 bases). The CDR3 covers 14 residues. Deletions cut 4 bases from V and 0 bases from J, with 10 bases between. CDR1 and CDR2 (germline): WNHNN, SYGVQD (reference sequence). CDR3 nucleotide sequence: TGCGCCAGCAGTGGCGGACTTTACTCCTACGAGCAGTACTTC. Encoded protein: CASSGGLYSYEQYF.

The chain employs TRBV5-6 and TRBJ2-1; D is unclear. Deletions cut 1 base from V and 7 bases from J, with 9 bases between. Germline assignment: CDR1 SGHDT and CDR2 YYEEEE. The CDR3 is made up of 13 amino acids. CDR3 region: CASSLPGGNEQFF. In DNA form, the CDR3 reads TGTGCCAGCAGCTTGCCAGGTGGGAATGAGCAGTTCTTC.

This clone appeared many times. In the same sample, other DNA sequences code for this CDR3. The rearrangement joins TRBV29-1 to TRBJ2-7; TRBD2 is a possible D gene (5 bases). CDR1 and CDR2 from the germline V gene are SQVTM and ANQGSEA. The CDR3 runs to 12 residues. DNA of the CDR3: TGCAGTGGACTGACACCTCCCAACGAGCAGTACTTC. This gives the protein CSGLTPPNEQYF.

The rearrangement uses TRBV7-8 and TRBJ1-3, with TRBD1 as a possible D gene (5 bases). In germline, CDR1 is SGHVS, CDR2 FQNEAQ. This CDR3 region has 16 residues. V was cut by 1 base and J by 2 bases, with 12 bases left in between. CDR3 DNA sequence: TGTGCCAGCAGCTTAGTGGCAGGGATGACTGGAAACACCATATATTTT. Protein product: CASSLVAGMTGNTIYF.